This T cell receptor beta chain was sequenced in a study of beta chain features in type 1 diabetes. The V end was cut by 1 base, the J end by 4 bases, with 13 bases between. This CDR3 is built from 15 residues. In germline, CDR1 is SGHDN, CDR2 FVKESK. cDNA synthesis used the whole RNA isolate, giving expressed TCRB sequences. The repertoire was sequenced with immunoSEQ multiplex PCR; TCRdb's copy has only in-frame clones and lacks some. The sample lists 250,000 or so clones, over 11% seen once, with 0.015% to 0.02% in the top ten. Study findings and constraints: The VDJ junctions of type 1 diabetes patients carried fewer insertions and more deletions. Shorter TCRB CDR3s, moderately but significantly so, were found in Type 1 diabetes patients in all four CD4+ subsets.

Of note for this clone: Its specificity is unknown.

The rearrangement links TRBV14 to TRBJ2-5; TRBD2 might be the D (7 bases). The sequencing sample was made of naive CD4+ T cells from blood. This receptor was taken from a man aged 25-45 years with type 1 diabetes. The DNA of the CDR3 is TGTGCCAGCAGCCAAGCCCGGGGGGCGGCAGAGACCCAGTACTTC. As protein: CASSQARGAAETQYF.